What follows are 2 T cell receptor beta chains derived from one specimen sequenced in a study of T cell repertoires in cytomegalovirus infection (dated by TCRdb to the late 2010s). For these receptors, no antigen is known. TCRdb names Illumina HiSeq 1500 as the instrument used. TCRdb ran its own pipeline on the public reads, namely fastp trimming at Q25 and MiXCR clone calling, and kept in-frame beta chains. One record per CDR3 amino acid sequence lists the most common genes and DNA. Here the sample has roughly 860,000 distinct CDR3 sequences; roughly 33% occur a single time. Roughly an eighth of the sample is taken by the ten largest. The sample's treatment or condition label, in plain terms: in vitro stimulation with specific CMV peptide epitopes to enrich CMV-specific T cells. The sample here was cultured CD8+ T cells from PBMCs, taken from culture after CMV antigen stimulation. The receptors come from a human donor in good health (CMV status not recorded). Some clones in this sample may be carry-over from other donors' samples.

This clonotype was counted a few times. The chain uses TRBV6-2 or TRBV6-3 and TRBJ1-5, with a possible D match to TRBD1 (6 bases). Germline V gene lookup returns CDR1 MNHEY and CDR2 SVGEGT. Trimming removed 4 bases at V and 0 bases at J, with 16 bases between. CDR3 length: 17 amino acids. This chain's CDR3 is CASSSYIKGGSNQPQHF. The CDR3 DNA is TGTGCCAGCAGTTCTTATATCAAAGGGGGTAGCAATCAGCCCCAGCATTTT.

This chain uses TRBV4-3 with TRBJ1-6; D gene ambiguous. V dropped 1 base and J dropped 7 bases, with 17 bases sitting between them. This CDR3 contains 17 residues. Germline V gives CDR1 LGHNA, CDR2 YSLEER. CDR3 sequence: CASSQALTQSRNSPLHF. For the CDR3, the DNA is TGCGCCAGCAGCCAAGCCCTGACACAGTCGCGGAATTCACCCCTCCACTTT.